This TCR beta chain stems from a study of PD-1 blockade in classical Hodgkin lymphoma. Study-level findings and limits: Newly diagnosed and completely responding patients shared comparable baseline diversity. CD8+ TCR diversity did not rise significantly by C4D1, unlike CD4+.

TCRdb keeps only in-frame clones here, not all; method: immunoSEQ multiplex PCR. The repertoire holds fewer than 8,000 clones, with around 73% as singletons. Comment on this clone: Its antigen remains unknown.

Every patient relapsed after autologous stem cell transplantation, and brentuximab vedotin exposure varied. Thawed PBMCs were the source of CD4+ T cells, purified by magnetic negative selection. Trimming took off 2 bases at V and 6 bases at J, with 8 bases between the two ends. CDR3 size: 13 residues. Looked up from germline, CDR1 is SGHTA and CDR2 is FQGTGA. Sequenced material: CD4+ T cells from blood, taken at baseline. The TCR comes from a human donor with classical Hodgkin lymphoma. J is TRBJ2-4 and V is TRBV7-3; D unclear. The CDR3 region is CASSLSSRNIQYF. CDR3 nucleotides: TGTGCCAGCAGCTTATCTTCGAGAAACATTCAGTACTTC.